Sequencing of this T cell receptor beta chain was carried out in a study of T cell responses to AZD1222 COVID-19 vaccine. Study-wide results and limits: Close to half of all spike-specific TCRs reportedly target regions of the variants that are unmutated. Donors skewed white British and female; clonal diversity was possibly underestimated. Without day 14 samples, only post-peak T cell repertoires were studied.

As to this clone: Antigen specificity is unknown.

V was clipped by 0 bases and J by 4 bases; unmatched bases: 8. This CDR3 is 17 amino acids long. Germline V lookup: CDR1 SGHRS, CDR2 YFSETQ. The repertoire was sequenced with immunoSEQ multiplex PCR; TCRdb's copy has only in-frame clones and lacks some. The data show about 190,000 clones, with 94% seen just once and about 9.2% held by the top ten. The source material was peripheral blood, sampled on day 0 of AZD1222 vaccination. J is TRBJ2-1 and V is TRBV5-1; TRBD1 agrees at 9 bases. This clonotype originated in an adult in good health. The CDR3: CASSLAPTGGGYNEQFF. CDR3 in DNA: TGCGCCAGCAGCTTGGCCCCGACAGGGGGGGGATACAATGAGCAGTTCTTC.